The rows below give T cell receptor beta chains drawn from one sample of a study of cytomegalovirus exposure and HLA in healthy donors. This table comes from immunoSEQ multiplex PCR, and its TCRdb copy is limited to in-frame clones, with some not included. The sample contains under 200,000 clones, approximately 88% of which appear only once. The specimen sequenced was PBMCs. Source of these receptors: a boy younger than 10 in good health and CMV-seronegative. Both conserved end residues are part of each CDR3. D genes are given only for firm matches. Clone size is stated in some rows and not others, as once, few, many or a class when expanded.

CDR3 length	V gene	D gene	clone size	J gene	CDR3 protein	CDR3 DNA
15	TRBV6-5	NA	NA	TRBJ1-2	CASSYSWAGPYGYTF	TGTGCCAGCAGTTACTCCTGGGCGGGGCCCTACGGCTACACCTTC
13	TRBV5-1	NA	NA	TRBJ1-2	CASSLTDYYGYTF	TGCGCCAGCAGCTTGACCGACTACTATGGCTACACCTTC
16	TRBV12-5	TRBD2	NA	TRBJ2-1	CASARTSGSSYNEQFF	TGTGCTAGTGCCCGGACTAGCGGGAGCTCCTACAATGAGCAGTTCTTC
14	TRBV6-6	TRBD1	NA	TRBJ2-5	CASSYRQGVETQYF	TGTGCCAGCAGTTACCGGCAGGGGGTAGAGACCCAGTACTTC
17	TRBV5-1	TRBD2	NA	TRBJ2-5	CASSSILAGGSTETQYF	TGCGCCAGCAGCTCGATACTAGCGGGAGGGTCCACGGAGACCCAGTACTTC
14	TRBV5-1	TRBD1	few	TRBJ1-1	CASTRDREDAEAFF	TGCGCCAGCACGAGGGACAGGGAGGACGCTGAAGCTTTCTTT
14	TRBV5-5	NA	NA	TRBJ1-4	CASSPQTTNEKLFF	TGTGCCAGCAGCCCACAAACAACTAATGAAAAACTGTTTTTT
15	TRBV12-5	TRBD2	NA	TRBJ2-1	CASGEREMSYNEQFF	TGTGCTAGTGGTGAGCGGGAGATGTCCTACAATGAGCAGTTCTTC
16	TRBV7-3	TRBD1	NA	TRBJ2-1	CASSLLGTGVGNEQFF	TGTGCCAGCAGCTTACTCGGGACAGGCGTTGGAAATGAGCAGTTCTTC
15	TRBV27	TRBD2	NA	TRBJ2-5	CASRELAGGRETQYF	TGTGCCAGCAGGGAACTAGCGGGAGGGAGGGAGACCCAGTACTTC
17	TRBV12-5	TRBD1	NA	TRBJ1-5	CASGLERDRSKNQPQHF	TGTGCTAGTGGTTTGGAACGGGACAGGTCAAAAAATCAGCCCCAGCATTTT
14	TRBV9	NA	NA	TRBJ2-7	CASSVSASSYEQYF	TGTGCCAGCAGCGTTAGCGCTAGCTCCTACGAGCAGTACTTC
14	TRBV7-9	NA	NA	TRBJ2-7	CASSLRGASYEQYF	TGTGCCAGCAGCTTGCGGGGAGCAAGCTACGAGCAGTACTTC
14	TRBV6-6	NA	NA	TRBJ2-1	CASSYQTGSDEQFF	TGTGCCAGCAGTTACCAAACAGGGTCGGATGAGCAGTTCTTC
13	TRBV30	NA	NA	TRBJ1-1	CAWIRTANTEAFF	TGTGCCTGGATTAGGACAGCGAACACTGAAGCTTTCTTT
14	TRBV19	NA	NA	TRBJ2-1	CASSIVARGNEQFF	TGTGCCAGTAGTATCGTCGCTAGAGGCAATGAGCAGTTCTTC
16	TRBV5-1	NA	once	TRBJ1-1	CASSRSPVDMLIEAFF	TGCGCCAGCAGCCGTTCCCCGGTGGACATGCTGATTGAAGCTTTCTTT
16	TRBV6-5	NA	NA	TRBJ1-2	CASSYSPGFSSRGYTF	TGTGCCAGCAGTTACTCCCCCGGGTTCTCGTCAAGAGGCTACACCTTC
14	TRBV7-9	NA	NA	TRBJ2-5	CASSLPRQQETQYF	TGTGCCAGCAGCTTACCTCGACAGCAAGAGACCCAGTACTTC
15	TRBV7-2	TRBD2	NA	TRBJ2-3	CASSLGGRLPDTQYF	TGTGCCAGCAGCTTGGGCGGGAGGCTCCCAGATACGCAGTATTTT
16	TRBV4-1	NA	NA	TRBJ2-7	CASSQVMRGGGYEQYF	TGCGCCAGCAGCCAAGTGATGAGGGGAGGGGGCTACGAGCAGTACTTC
16	TRBV29-1	NA	NA	TRBJ1-2	CSVEDLRFSGQFGYTF	TGCAGCGTTGAAGATCTTAGATTTTCCGGACAGTTTGGCTACACCTTC
11	TRBV20-1	NA	NA	TRBJ2-7	CSPQDRYEQYF	TGCAGTCCACAGGACCGCTACGAGCAGTACTTC
15	TRBV7-6	NA	NA	TRBJ2-3	CASSLGRQRTDTQYF	TGTGCCAGCAGCTTGGGGCGACAGCGCACAGATACGCAGTATTTT
13	TRBV6-4	NA	NA	TRBJ1-1	CASSRRLGAEAFF	TGTGCCAGCAGTCGAAGGCTAGGGGCCGAAGCTTTCTTT
18	TRBV4-1	TRBD2	NA	TRBJ2-1	CASSQVILAGVPYNEQFF	TGCGCCAGCAGCCAAGTTATTCTAGCGGGAGTCCCCTACAATGAGCAGTTCTTC
16	TRBV18	NA	NA	TRBJ1-2	CASSLQIGEGHYGYTF	TGTGCCAGCTCCCTACAGATCGGGGAGGGCCACTATGGCTACACCTTC
16	TRBV19	NA	NA	TRBJ2-2	CASTPTVPKLYGELFF	TGTGCCAGTACCCCCACGGTCCCTAAGCTATACGGGGAGCTGTTTTTT
18	TRBV5-6	NA	once	TRBJ2-3	CASSLPLSYIEITDTQYF	TGTGCCAGCAGCTTGCCCCTGTCATATATCGAGATCACAGATACGCAGTATTTT
15	TRBV9	TRBD2	NA	TRBJ2-5	CASSVGGSGQETQYF	TGTGCCAGCAGCGTAGGAGGTAGCGGGCAAGAGACCCAGTACTTC
15	TRBV4-1	NA	NA	TRBJ1-1	CASSPREWGRTEAFF	TGCGCCAGCAGCCCGAGGGAATGGGGGAGGACTGAAGCTTTCTTT
13	TRBV5-1	NA	NA	TRBJ1-1	CASSPGAATEAFF	TGCGCCAGCAGCCCAGGGGCTGCCACTGAAGCTTTCTTT
18	TRBV18	TRBD1	once	TRBJ2-6	CASSPRTGGGSGANVLTF	TGTGCCAGCTCACCCAGGACAGGGGGAGGCTCTGGGGCCAACGTCCTGACTTTC
16	TRBV6-6	TRBD2	NA	TRBJ2-1	CASSYFSGYSYNEQFF	TGTGCCAGCAGTTACTTTAGCGGGTATTCCTACAATGAGCAGTTCTTC
17	TRBV10-1	TRBD1	NA	TRBJ2-3	CASSEISDRLSSDTQYF	TGCGCCAGCAGTGAGATCTCGGACAGGTTATCCTCAGATACGCAGTATTTT
14	TRBV5-1	NA	NA	TRBJ1-1	CASSPRGGDTEAFF	TGCGCCAGCAGCCCCCGCGGCGGGGACACTGAAGCTTTCTTT
13	TRBV4-1	NA	once	TRBJ1-2	CASSQNGGWGYTF	TGCGCCAGCAGCCAAAACGGCGGTTGGGGCTACACCTTC
15	TRBV10-3	NA	NA	TRBJ2-2	CAIEPGTTIGGELFF	TGTGCCATCGAACCCGGGACAACTATCGGCGGGGAGCTGTTTTTT
14	TRBV11-3	NA	once	TRBJ1-1	CASSSTDLNTEAFF	TGTGCCAGCAGCTCGACAGATTTGAACACTGAAGCTTTCTTT
15	TRBV5-1	TRBD1	few	TRBJ2-7	CASSLGRTGTYEQYF	TGCGCCAGCAGCTTGGGCCGGACAGGCACCTACGAGCAGTACTTC
15	TRBV5-4	NA	few	TRBJ1-1	CASSLVSSRNTEAFF	TGTGCCAGCAGCTTGGTATCTTCCCGGAACACTGAAGCTTTCTTT
14	TRBV15	NA	NA	TRBJ2-5	CATSSPQGTQTQYF	TGTGCCACCAGCAGCCCCCAGGGTACACAGACCCAGTACTTC
16	TRBV7-9	TRBD1	once	TRBJ2-3	CASSARTGISTDTQYF	TGTGCCAGCAGCGCCCGGACAGGGATTAGCACAGATACGCAGTATTTT
15	TRBV27	NA	NA	TRBJ1-2	CASSLSGQGRYGYTF	TGTGCCAGCAGTTTATCGGGCCAGGGCCGCTATGGCTACACCTTC
14	TRBV6-5	TRBD2	once	TRBJ2-7	CASKERESFYEQYF	TGTGCCAGCAAGGAGCGGGAGAGTTTCTACGAGCAGTACTTC
18	TRBV7-8	TRBD2	NA	TRBJ2-1	CASSFRLLAGEGYNEQFF	TGTGCCAGCAGCTTTCGACTACTAGCGGGAGAGGGTTACAATGAGCAGTTCTTC
16	TRBV5-1	TRBD1	NA	TRBJ2-7	CASSLTQGVGPYEQYF	TGCGCCAGCAGCCTAACACAGGGGGTGGGGCCCTACGAGCAGTACTTC
16	TRBV7-2	TRBD1	NA	TRBJ1-1	CASSLSLGQANTEAFF	TGTGCCAGCAGCTTATCCCTGGGACAGGCGAACACTGAAGCTTTCTTT
16	TRBV28	TRBD2	NA	TRBJ2-7	CASSLVGSGRVYEQYF	TGTGCCAGCAGTTTAGTTGGTAGCGGGAGGGTCTACGAGCAGTACTTC
14	TRBV5-4	NA	once	TRBJ2-5	CASSLEWSGETQYF	TGTGCCAGCAGCTTGGAGTGGTCGGGAGAGACCCAGTACTTC